This T cell receptor beta chain was sequenced for a study of CD8 T cells in Susac syndrome. With random hexamers, reverse transcription was performed on 0.5 to 1 ug of RNA. TCRdb processed the immunoSEQ multiplex PCR reads anew with MiXCR; each CDR3 protein has one entry. The sample includes about 190,000 distinct CDR3 sequences, approximately 93% of them seen just once. This CDR3 comprises 13 residues. From germline, CDR1 is SNHLY and CDR2 FYNNEI. Trimming shortened V by 6 bases and J by 1 base, and 8 bases separated the two germline ends. The sample consisted of CD4+ T cells from PBMCs. The chain carries TRBV2 and TRBJ2-3; D uncertain. The TCR sequence derives from a human donor in good health. The CDR3 DNA is TGTGCCAGCAGGGTAACTGGCACAGATACGCAGTATTTT. As protein: CASRVTGTDTQYF.